Reported below is one T cell receptor beta chain. This specimen belongs to a study of blood T cell repertoires in COVID-19. Study-level background: Whether acute or convalescent, the COVID-19 samples came from the United States, Italy and Spain. Sources were T cells, B-cell-depleted T cells, or PBMCs; the material itself was cDNA or gDNA.

This CDR3 region has 13 residues. CDR1 and CDR2 (germline): SGHVS, FQNEAQ. The V end was cut by 3 bases, the J end by 8 bases, with 13 bases between. As handled by the study authors: How many nucleated cells were present was estimated from reference gene primer amplification. The data were produced by immunoSEQ multiplex PCR, yet TCRdb's version contains in-frame clones alone and is incomplete. D and trimming come from the DNA, and the V and J calls and clone size come from that table. The sample shows about 69,000 clones, 75% to 80% of them seen only once. This TCR was recovered from a human donor in a cohort sampled during active COVID-19. The rearrangement uses TRBV7-8 and TRBJ1-2; TRBD1 is a possible D gene (5 bases). The sequenced sample was peripheral blood. CDR3 DNA sequence: TGTGCCAGCAGCTTGGACCCCAAGGGGGGCTACACCTTC. Translated: CASSLDPKGGYTF.